These 19 T cell receptor beta chains were sequenced from one sample in a study of blood T cell repertoires in COVID-19. Profiling relied on immunoSEQ multiplex PCR, and the TCRdb table lists in-frame clones only, not all of them. The sample holds 70,000 to 80,000 clones, around 90% seen once. The sample consisted of peripheral blood. These receptors originate from a woman aged 60-75 years with active COVID-19.

The rearrangement links TRBV18 to TRBJ2-6; D is perhaps TRBD1 (6 bases). The V and J ends lost 6 bases and 1 base respectively, with 16 bases between them. The CDR3 length is 17 residues. Germline V gene data show CDR1 as KGHSH and CDR2 as LQKENI. CDR3 protein: CASSELGRGSGANVLTF. The CDR3 nucleotides read TGTGCCAGCTCCGAACTAGGAAGGGGGTCTGGGGCCAACGTCCTGACTTTC.

This clone was picked up one time. V gene TRBV11-2 combines with J gene TRBJ2-6; 8 bases are a match to TRBD2. V lost 1 base, J lost 2 bases, and 4 bases stayed unmatched. The CDR3 runs 17 residues. The V gene's germline CDR1 is SGHAT and CDR2 FQNNGV. The CDR3 protein is CASSLVRGGPGANVLTF. CDR3 nucleotide sequence: TGTGCCAGCAGCTTAGTTCGGGGGGGGCCTGGGGCCAACGTCCTGACTTTC. The variable domain in full, completed from reference TRBV11-2 and TRBJ2-6, reads EAGVAQSPRYKIIEKRQSVAFWCNPISGHATLYWYQQILGQGPKLLIQFQNNGVVDDSQLPKDRFSAERLKGVDSTLKIQPAKLEDSAVYLCASSLVRGGPGANVLTFGAGSRLTVL.

This chain uses TRBV5-4 with TRBJ2-6, with unresolved D. Deletions cut 2 bases from V and 0 bases from J, with 15 bases between. The CDR3 runs 18 residues. Germline CDR1 is SGHNT and CDR2 is YYREEE (reference sequence). For the CDR3, the DNA is TGTGCCAGCAGCTTACCGGCAGACAAGAGCTCTGGGGCCAACGTCCTGACTTTC. Its protein is CASSLPADKSSGANVLTF.

In its sample, this clone was seen once. The V call is TRBV25-1, the J call TRBJ1-1; D gene uncertain. The CDR3 runs to 13 residues. CDR1 and CDR2 (germline): MGHDK, SYGVNS. Trimming pared 2 bases from V and 1 base from J, leaving 5 bases between. DNA for the CDR3: TGTGCCAGCAGTGAACAGCGGAACACTGAAGCTTTCTTT. Protein product: CASSEQRNTEAFF.

The chain combines TRBV5-4 with TRBJ2-7, with 10 positions matching TRBD1. The CDR3 is 14 residues long. V shed 4 bases, J shed 2 bases, and the junction held 3 bases outside the gene matches. The germline V gene encodes CDR1 SGHNT and CDR2 YYREEE (reference sequence). CDR3 DNA sequence: TGTGCCAGCAGCAGGGACAGGGGCACCTACGAGCAGTACTTC. It specifies CASSRDRGTYEQYF.

V gene TRBV6-5 combines with J gene TRBJ1-1; TRBD1 matches at 8 bases. Losses at the gene ends were 7 bases for V and 1 base for J; bases not matched to a gene: 8. Germline loops: CDR1 MNHEY, CDR2 SVGAGI. This CDR3 spans 15 amino acids. The CDR3 nucleotides are TGTGCCAGCATCAGACAGGGGACCGGGAACACTGAAGCTTTCTTT. Translated: CASIRQGTGNTEAFF.

As DNA, the CDR3 is TGTGCCAGCAACCGACAGGCCGAGTATGAAAAACTGTTTTTT. Translating it yields CASNRQAEYEKLFF. The J gene is TRBJ1-4, the V gene TRBV5-5; a possible D gene is TRBD1 (6 bases). This CDR3 contains 14 residues. Trimming cost V 6 bases and J 6 bases, with 15 bases left between them. CDR1 and CDR2 (germline): SGHKS, YYEKEE (reference sequence).

Worth noting for this clone: One junction end disagrees with the germline gene, perhaps due to a read error. The chain's CDR3 is CATSFPGYNQKLFF. The CDR3 DNA reads as TGTGCCACCAGCTTTCCAGGATATAATCAAAAACTGTTTTTT. The chain joins TRBV15 to TRBJ1-4; D call uncertain. This CDR3 region has 14 residues. CDR1 is LNHNV and CDR2 is YYDKDF in the germline V gene (reference sequence).

The rearrangement joins TRBV19 to TRBJ2-3, with 8 bases fitting TRBD2. CDR3 length: 17 residues. V was pared by 4 bases and J by 4 bases, with 13 bases of the junction left unmatched. Germline CDR1 reads LNHDA; CDR2 reads SQIVND (reference sequence). The CDR3 sequence is CASSNRLKAGVADTQYF. The CDR3 DNA follows: TGTGCCAGTAGTAATCGTCTGAAAGCGGGAGTGGCAGATACGCAGTATTTT.

In this sample, this clone turned up once. The V and J genes are TRBV19 and TRBJ2-3, with a weak D call TRBD1 (5 bases). Per germline, CDR1 LNHDA and CDR2 SQIVND (reference sequence). This CDR3 comprises 13 residues. The V end was cut by 8 bases, the J end by 1 base, with 10 bases between. The CDR3 is CASVDMRTDTQYF. The CDR3 nucleotides read TGTGCCAGTGTGGACATGCGCACAGATACGCAGTATTTT.

The chain is built from TRBV19 and TRBJ2-3; 11 bases line up with TRBD1. V shed 8 bases and J 2 bases; nucleotides not matched to a gene: 12. The germline V gene encodes CDR1 LNHDA and CDR2 SQIVND (reference sequence). The CDR3 runs to 17 residues. The CDR3 loop is CASRRDRGFRDTDTQYF. DNA for the CDR3: TGTGCCAGTCGCCGGGACAGGGGGTTTCGGGACACAGATACGCAGTATTTT.

This clone was recorded only once. V usage is TRBV5-6 and J usage is TRBJ2-1; 7 bases are a match to TRBD2. The germline CDR1 and CDR2 sequences are SGHDT and YYEEEE. Germline trimming cut 0 bases from V and 12 bases from J; bases unmatched to any gene: 3. The CDR3 loop spans 12 amino acids. CDR3 DNA: TGTGCCAGCAGCTTGGCTGGCGGGGGGCAGTTCTTC. Its translation is CASSLAGGGQFF.

V usage is TRBV28 and J usage is TRBJ1-4; D is possibly TRBD1 (6 bases). Germline CDR1 MDHEN, CDR2 SYDVKM. CDR3 length: 15 amino acids. Trimming left V 3 bases short and J 7 bases short, with 15 bases between. As DNA, the CDR3 is TGTGCCAGCAGTTTTGACTCCCTAGGGGGTGAAAAACTGTTTTTT. This codes for CASSFDSLGGEKLFF.

The chain joins TRBV9 to TRBJ1-2; D gene unclear. This CDR3 comprises 14 residues. CDR1 and CDR2 (germline): SGDLS, YYNGEE. Trimming cost V 0 bases and J 7 bases, with 13 bases left between them. The chain's CDR3 is CASSVAFVGGGYTF. As DNA, the CDR3 is TGTGCCAGCAGCGTAGCTTTCGTCGGCGGTGGCTACACCTTC.

The chain carries TRBV3-1 (or the pseudogene TRBV3-2) and TRBJ1-1; TRBD1 is a possible D gene (5 bases). The ends were cut back, 1 base at V and 4 bases at J, with 13 bases in the middle. This CDR3 has 15 residues. Looked up from germline, CDR1 is LGHDT and CDR2 is YNNKEL (reference sequence). This chain's CDR3 is CASSQGLGGFTEAFF. CDR3 coding DNA: TGTGCCAGCAGCCAAGGACTCGGGGGATTCACTGAAGCTTTCTTT.

V and J are TRBV19 and TRBJ1-1; D remains unclear. The V gene's germline CDR1 is LNHDA and CDR2 SQIVND (reference sequence). CDR3 length: 14 residues. The germline V and J ends were trimmed by 0 bases and 10 bases, with 15 bases remaining between them. The CDR3 region is CASSIDAGRGRAFF. CDR3 coding DNA: TGTGCCAGTAGTATAGATGCGGGCCGAGGAAGAGCTTTCTTT.

The chain has TRBV5-6 and TRBJ2-1, with 9 positions matching TRBD2. Trimming cost V 1 base and J 6 bases; bases outside gene matches: 11. The CDR3 extends over 17 amino acids. Germline CDR1 and CDR2: SGHDT and YYEEEE. The CDR3 spells CASSLLASGMIVNEQFF. The DNA of the CDR3 is TGTGCCAGCAGCTTGTTGGCTAGCGGGATGATTGTCAATGAGCAGTTCTTC.

The chain carries TRBV18 and TRBJ2-5; possibly TRBD2 for D (5 bases). CDR3 length: 15 amino acids. V lost 1 base, J lost 5 bases, and 14 bases lay in between. Germline lookup yields CDR1 KGHSH and CDR2 LQKENI. The CDR3 spells CASSPLLSSRETQYF. The CDR3 nucleotides read TGTGCCAGCTCACCACTTCTGTCTAGCCGGGAGACCCAGTACTTC.

This clone rates as medium-sized. V and J are TRBV27 and TRBJ2-3; 13 bases agree with TRBD2. The CDR3 is made up of 16 amino acids. V shed 4 bases, J shed 5 bases, and the junction held 6 bases outside the gene matches. Germline CDR1 and CDR2: MNHEY and SMNVEV (reference sequence). The CDR3 here is CASSSLAGGPIDTQYF. Written as DNA, the CDR3 is TGTGCCAGCAGTTCACTAGCGGGAGGGCCTATAGATACGCAGTATTTT.